A single sample is the source of the 4 T cell receptor beta chains below, sequenced in a study of identical twins. TCRdb independently ran MiXCR on the 5' RACE reads; one entry per CDR3 protein. The table shows some 730,000 distinct CDR3 sequences, with 18% occurring only once. The same sample was also used in a study of T cells expressing NK-cell markers.

The sequenced material came from PBMCs. These receptors all stem from a woman aged 18-35 years in good health.

This chain joins TRBV7-9 and TRBJ1-3; weak D call: TRBD1 (5 bases). Between the trimmed V and J ends, which lost 1 base and 1 base, there was a span of 8 bases. Germline CDR1 is SEHNR and CDR2 is FQNEAQ (reference sequence). The CDR3 consists of 15 residues. CDR3 coding DNA: TGTGCCAGCAGCTTAGGGGCAGGGTCTGGAAACACCATATATTTT. Translation: CASSLGAGSGNTIYF.

CDR3 nucleotides: TGTGCCAGCAGCCGAGATAGCGGGGGGTCCTACGAGCAGTACTTC. Its protein is CASSRDSGGSYEQYF. V is TRBV4-2 and J is TRBJ2-7; 10 bases line up with TRBD2. CDR3 length: 15 amino acids. V shed 4 bases, J shed 1 base, and the junction held 4 bases outside the gene matches. Germline values: CDR1 LGHNA, CDR2 YNFKEQ.

The CDR3 is CASSYGGTSNNEQFF. The CDR3, as DNA: TGTGCCAGCAGTTACGGGGGGACTTCAAACAATGAGCAGTTCTTC. The rearrangement joins TRBV6-2 or TRBV6-3 to TRBJ2-1; TRBD2 might be the D (6 bases). The CDR3 covers 15 residues. Trimming left V 2 bases short and J 5 bases short, with 13 bases between. CDR1 is MNHEY, CDR2 SVGEGT, per germline.

The CDR3 loop reads CSLRRGSYNEQFF. The CDR3 DNA reads TGCAGTCTGAGGCGGGGGTCCTACAATGAGCAGTTCTTC. The rearrangement links TRBV20-1 to TRBJ2-1, with 7 bases aligning to TRBD2. V gave up 8 bases and J gave up 1 base; unmatched junction bases: 5. The CDR3 spans 13 residues. Germline assignment: CDR1 DFQATT and CDR2 SNEGSKA (reference sequence).